The 7 T cell receptor beta chains presented below share a single source sample, sequenced in a study of identical twins' blood T cells. TCRdb used MiXCR to reprocess the 5' RACE reads, holding one entry per CDR3 protein. The sample yields a few hundred thousand distinct CDR3 sequences, about 28% seen once. Sequenced sample: PBMCs. The receptors come from a woman aged 18 to 55 in good health.

This clonotype was found a few times. This chain uses TRBV12-3 or TRBV12-4 with TRBJ1-5; D is unresolved. V lost 6 bases to trimming and J lost 5 bases, with 11 bases between them. This CDR3 region has 13 residues. DNA of the CDR3: TGTGCCAGCAGCCAACCCCCGGATCAGCCCCAGCATTTT. Translation: CASSQPPDQPQHF.

This clonotype was counted only a few times. This sequence joins TRBV5-1 and TRBJ2-3; 7 bases fit TRBD1. The CDR3 length is 14 residues. Unmatched junction bases numbered 12, after V lost 9 bases and J lost 5 bases. Germline assignment: CDR1 SGHRS and CDR2 YFSETQ. For the CDR3, the DNA is TGCGCCACCAGACCAGGACAGGCGGGAGATACGCAGTATTTT. This codes for CATRPGQAGDTQYF.

This sequence joins TRBV12-5 and TRBJ1-2; 7 positions match TRBD1. CDR3 length: 15 residues. Germline trimming cut 3 bases from V and 3 bases from J; bases unmatched to any gene: 7. The germline V gene encodes CDR1 LGHNT and CDR2 FRNRAP. The CDR3 loop is CASGFPQGDDYGYTF. CDR3 DNA: TGTGCTAGTGGTTTCCCCCAGGGGGACGACTATGGCTACACCTTC. Based on the CDR3 plus reference TRBV12-5 and TRBJ1-2, the full variable domain is DARVTQTPRHKVTEMGQEVTMRCQPILGHNTVFWYRQTMMQGLELLAYFRNRAPLDDSGMPKDRFSAEMPDATLATLKIQPSEPRDSAVYFCASGFPQGDDYGYTFGSGTRLTVV.

This chain links TRBV7-9 with TRBJ2-1; 7 bases map to TRBD2. The ends lost 2 bases at V and 7 bases at J; junction bases unmatched: 8. The CDR3 runs to 15 residues. Germline CDR1 reads SEHNR; CDR2 reads FQNEAQ (reference sequence). The CDR3 nucleotides are TGTGCCAGCAGCTTAAAGGGGAGGGCCCTTAATGAGCAGTTCTTC. The encoded protein is CASSLKGRALNEQFF. Together with reference TRBV7-9 and TRBJ2-1, the CDR3 gives the full variable domain: DTGVSQNPRHKITKRGQNVTFRCDPISEHNRLYWYRQTLGQGPEFLTYFQNEAQLEKSRLLSDRFSAERPKGSFSTLEIQRTEQGDSAMYLCASSLKGRALNEQFFGPGTRLTVL.

The rearrangement uses TRBV6-5 and TRBJ2-1, with D maybe TRBD1 (6 bases). The V end was cut by 8 bases, the J end by 9 bases, with 14 bases between. CDR3 length: 12 residues. Germline V lookup: CDR1 MNHEY, CDR2 SVGAGI. The CDR3 nucleotides are TGTGCCAGCGGGGGCAGGGGACGTGAGCAGTTCTTC. The encoded protein is CASGGRGREQFF.

This clonotype was counted once. The chain employs TRBV20-1 and TRBJ2-3, with 8 bases lining up with TRBD2. The CDR3 spans 16 residues. The trim removed 0 bases at V and 7 bases at J, leaving 12 bases unmatched. The germline CDR1 and CDR2 sequences are DFQATT and SNEGSKA (reference sequence). CDR3 protein: CSARDGGADLSNTQYF. The CDR3 DNA is TGCAGTGCTAGAGACGGGGGGGCCGATCTTTCAAATACGCAGTATTTT.

The rearrangement joins TRBV25-1 to TRBJ2-7, with 8 bases identical to TRBD1. This CDR3 comprises 14 residues. Trimming removed 3 bases from V and 6 bases from J; junction bases left unmatched: 7. Germline loops: CDR1 MGHDK, CDR2 SYGVNS. CDR3 nucleotide sequence: TGTGCCAGCAGTGAGGCAGGGGGCAGGACCGAGCAGTACTTC. This translates into CASSEAGGRTEQYF.